This paragraph reports one T cell receptor (beta chain). It lacks a known antigen. Qualities for individual bases were not recorded, and no much larger clone is one base off. The data belong to a study of OX40 agonist ivuxolimab in advanced cancers. For the wider study: Ivuxolimab was a fully human IgG2 agonistic monoclonal antibody targeting the costimulatory receptor OX40 (CD134). Intravenous ivuxolimab was administered to patients every 2 weeks at six dose levels: 0.01, 0.1, 0.3, 1.5, 3 and 10 mg/kg. Of the 50 to 55 patients in dose escalation, about 20 had hepatocellular carcinoma, some 15 had melanoma, 9 had renal cell carcinoma and 9 had head and neck cancer. A male proportion of roughly 80% and a mean age of approximately 55 years, ranging from about 20 to 80, were recorded for the dose-escalation cohort. Prior anti-PD-1, anti-PD-L1 or anti-CTLA-4 therapy was permitted, and approximately 39% of dose-escalation patients had received checkpoint inhibitors. Partial responses occurred in three dose-escalation patients, of whom one had hepatocellular carcinoma and two had cutaneous melanoma. Peripheral TCRbeta sequencing was intended to test whether TCR sequence diversity was altered and clonal T-cell expansion was caused by ivuxolimab. The paper describes the monotherapy dose-escalation part (N ≈ 49 patients) of the phase I trial of ivuxolimab.

For sequencing of the TCRbeta CDR3 region, genomic DNA was extracted from the sorted cells. The immunoSEQ Assay was used to sequence the TCRbeta CDR3 regions. TCRdb stores this immuneACCESS table with in-frame sequences only. Part of the clones is absent; in the studies checked, under half of the shortfall reflects unresolved V genes, and no reason is known for the rest. Across this sample there are some 80,000 clones, with over 80% seen only once. The top ten hold about 0.52% of the sample. Results and caveats for the whole study, not just this receptor: Low levels of normalized T-cell clonal expansion were also seen in some patients who did not respond. Partial responders in the 0.1-3.0 mg/kg groups had among the lowest normalized peripheral clonal expansion, especially among CD8+ T cells. The antigen specificity of the clonally expanded peripheral T cells was not determined. After ivuxolimab, CD8+ T cells had more expanded clones than CD4+ T cells on average. At doses of 0.1 to 3.0 mg/kg, clonal expansion of both CD4+ and CD8+ T cells in blood was seen between baseline and week 6.

The trial excluded patients who had a history of autoimmune disease or who were on systemic immunosuppression. In every dose cohort, peripheral blood was drawn for TCR sequencing at baseline, cycle 4 day 1, and cycle 7 day 1. The samples were taken from a phase I, first-in-human, multicenter, open-label dose-escalation trial of ivuxolimab. Adults with locally advanced or metastatic head and neck squamous cell, hepatocellular, melanoma or renal cell carcinoma were enrolled in the trial. Before TCR sequencing, CD4+ T cells and CD8+ T cells from peripheral blood were sorted into separate populations. The sample was CD4+ or CD8+ T cells sorted from blood, taken in a trial of the OX40 agonist ivuxolimab. The source of this sequence is an adult with an advanced solid tumor such as melanoma, head and neck, liver or kidney cancer.

The nucleotides read TGTGCCAGCTCACCAAGTCCGACAGGGACTTTGGACACCATATATTTT. Translated, it gives CASSPSPTGTLDTIYF. The chain uses TRBV18 and TRBJ1-3; the central 7 bases match TRBD1. For CDR1 and CDR2, the germline V gene lists KGHSH and LQKENI. Spanning cysteine to phenylalanine, the CDR3 consists of 16 amino acids. Only the CDR3 DNA stays, 48 bases, in frame from base 1. Clipping removes 2 bases from V and 8 bases from J, with 12 as the unmatched junction base count. Joined to the reference TRBV18 and TRBJ1-3 proteins, this CDR3 gives the full variable domain: NAGVMQNPRHLVRRRGQEARLRCSPMKGHSHVYWYRQLPEEGLKFMVYLQKENIIDESGMPKERFSAEFPKEGPSILRIQQVVRGDSAAYFCASSPSPTGTLDTIYFGEGSWLTVV.